This T cell receptor (beta chain) was observed in a study of technical replicates of blood from a few donors (dated by TCRdb to between 2016 and 2019). The library was produced with the immunoSEQ multiplex PCR assay. TCRdb obtained this table from immuneACCESS and retained in-frame rearrangements with V and J assigned. These tables miss some clones; where compared with another copy, unresolved V genes account for less than half of the shortfall, and the remainder is unexplained. Recorded for this sample are over 75,000 clones; 90% to 97% of them occurred a single time. The ten largest clonotypes hold 0.2% to 0.25% of the sample. Comment on this clone: Its specific antigen is unknown. Base qualities are not at hand, and no much larger clone is one base apart.

Compared with germline, V lacks 1 base and J lacks 2 bases; bases without a gene match: 8. Measured from the cysteine to the phenylalanine, the CDR3 is 16 residues long. Left in the record is the CDR3 DNA by itself, 48 bases read in frame from the first base. The germline V gene sets CDR1 to SGDLS and CDR2 to YYNGEE. This sequence uses TRBV9 and TRBJ2-7; TRBD2 matches 8 bases in the middle. The source material was T cells isolated from PBMCs. This TCR was recovered from a human donor in good health. CDR3 reads: CASSVSSSGRPYEQYF. The DNA sequence reads TGTGCCAGCAGCGTAAGTTCGAGCGGGAGACCCTACGAGCAGTACTTC.